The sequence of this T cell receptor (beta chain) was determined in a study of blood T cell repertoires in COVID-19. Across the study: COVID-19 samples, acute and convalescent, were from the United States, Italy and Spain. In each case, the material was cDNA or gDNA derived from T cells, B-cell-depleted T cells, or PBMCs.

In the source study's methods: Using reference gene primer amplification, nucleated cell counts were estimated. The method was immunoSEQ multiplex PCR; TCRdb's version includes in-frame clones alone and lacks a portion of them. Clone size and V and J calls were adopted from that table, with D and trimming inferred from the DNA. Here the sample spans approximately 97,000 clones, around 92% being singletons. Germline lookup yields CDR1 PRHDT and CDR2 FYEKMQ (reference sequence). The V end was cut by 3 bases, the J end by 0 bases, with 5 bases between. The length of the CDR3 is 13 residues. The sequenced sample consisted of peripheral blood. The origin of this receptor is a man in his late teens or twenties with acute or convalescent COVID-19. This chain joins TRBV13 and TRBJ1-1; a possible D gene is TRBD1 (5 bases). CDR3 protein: CASSLTVNTEAFF. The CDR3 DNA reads TGTGCCAGCAGCTTGACAGTGAACACTGAAGCTTTCTTT.